This TCR beta chain was recorded in a study of beta chain features in type 1 diabetes. Expressed TCRB transcripts got sequenced, as all isolated RNA was reverse transcribed. Only in-frame clones appear in the TCRdb table, and some are missing; sequencing was by immunoSEQ multiplex PCR. The table has 400,000 to 550,000 clones, over 10% seen once. This clone was seen more than once but under ten times. Its specificity is unknown. Trimming cost V 3 bases and J 0 bases; bases outside gene matches: 3. This CDR3 comprises 15 residues. The germline V gene encodes CDR1 LGHNA and CDR2 YSLEER. The study's findings and limits: Type 1 diabetes patients had VDJ junctions that carried fewer insertions and more deletions. It was among patients, rather than healthy donors, that naive, central memory and Treg TCRB repertoires appeared more similar.

The chain has TRBV4-3 and TRBJ2-3, with 7 bases aligning to TRBD2. The TCR sequence derives from a woman between 18 and 29 years old in good health. The specimen was naive CD4+ T cells from blood. The CDR3 sequence is CASSQGGTSTDTQYF. The CDR3 coding sequence is TGCGCCAGCAGCCAGGGGGGGACTAGCACAGATACGCAGTATTTT.